What follows is one T cell receptor beta chain and its context. The data derive from a study of blood T cell repertoires in COVID-19. The protocol was immunoSEQ multiplex PCR, while the TCRdb copy is restricted to in-frame clones and leaves out a portion. The table records more than 15,000 clones, around 80% of them present only once. CDR3 length: 13 amino acids. V lost 0 bases to trimming and J lost 3 bases, with 6 bases between them. Germline CDR1 reads SGHRS; CDR2 reads YFSETQ. The origin of this receptor is a man aged 55-75 years with active or convalescent COVID-19. Material for sequencing was peripheral blood. The rearrangement joins TRBV5-1 to TRBJ2-5; no firm D call. The CDR3 loop is CASSLAVEETQYF. The DNA for the CDR3 is TGCGCCAGCAGCTTGGCCGTCGAAGAGACCCAGTACTTC.